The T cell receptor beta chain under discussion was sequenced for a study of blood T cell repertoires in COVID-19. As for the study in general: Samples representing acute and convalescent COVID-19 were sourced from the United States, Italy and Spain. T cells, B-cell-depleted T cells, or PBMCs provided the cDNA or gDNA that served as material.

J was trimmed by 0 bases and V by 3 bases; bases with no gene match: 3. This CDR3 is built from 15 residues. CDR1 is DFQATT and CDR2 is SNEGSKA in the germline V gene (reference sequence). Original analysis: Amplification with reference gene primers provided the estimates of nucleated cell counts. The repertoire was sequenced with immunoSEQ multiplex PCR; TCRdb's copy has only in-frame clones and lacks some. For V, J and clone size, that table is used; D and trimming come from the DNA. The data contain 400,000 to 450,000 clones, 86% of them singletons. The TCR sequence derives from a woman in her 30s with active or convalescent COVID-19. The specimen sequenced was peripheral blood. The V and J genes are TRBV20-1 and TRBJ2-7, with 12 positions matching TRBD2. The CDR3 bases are TGCAGTGCTAGTATGACTAGCGGGAGCTCCTACGAGCAGTACTTC. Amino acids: CSASMTSGSSYEQYF.